The sequence of this T cell receptor (beta chain) was determined in a study of T cell responses to AZD1222 COVID-19 vaccine. Study details: Second-dose schedules of about 4 or about 12 weeks were combined. Study results and caveats: White British people made up most donors, females outnumbered males, and clonal diversity was possibly underestimated.

TCRdb's table, derived via immunoSEQ multiplex PCR, lists solely in-frame clones and lacks some. This sample has 90,000 to 150,000 clones, with 85% to 90% found just once. Note on this clone: The antigen remains undetermined.

This CDR3 region has 18 residues. Trimming at V came to 4 bases and at J to 1 base, leaving 13 bases not matched to a gene. Germline V lookup: CDR1 LNHDA, CDR2 SQIVND (reference sequence). The sequencing used peripheral blood, collected on day 0 of AZD1222 vaccination. This receptor was identified in an adult in good health. The genes are TRBV19 and TRBJ2-3, with 8 bases aligning to TRBD2. DNA for the CDR3: TGTGCCAGTAGTAGGGACGGAGGGCGGGGGGCCCGCACAGATACGCAGTATTTT. Protein sequence: CASSRDGGRGARTDTQYF.